This TCR beta chain was retrieved from a study of CD8+ T cells in alopecia areata. RNA extraction and reverse transcription yielded cDNA as sequencing template. Repertoires were generated with immunoSEQ multiplex PCR, while TCRdb's copy carries only in-frame clones and drops some. The data show approximately 210,000 clones, with roughly 40% seen just once and about 2.6% held by the top ten. Treatment: oral pan-JAK inhibitor, 5-10 mg twice daily. The sequence was collected from a human donor with alopecia areata. This sample comprised CD4+ T cells sorted from blood, obtained around week 37, from a patient treated with tofacitinib.

The CDR3 region is CASTQAGSNEQFF. Written as DNA, the CDR3 is TGTGCCAGCACCCAGGCTGGGAGCAATGAGCAGTTCTTC. The chain combines TRBV5-4 with TRBJ2-1, with a weak D call TRBD2 (5 bases). Germline V gene lookup returns CDR1 SGHNT and CDR2 YYREEE (reference sequence). V was cut by 6 bases and J by 6 bases, with 13 bases left in between. The CDR3 spans 13 residues.